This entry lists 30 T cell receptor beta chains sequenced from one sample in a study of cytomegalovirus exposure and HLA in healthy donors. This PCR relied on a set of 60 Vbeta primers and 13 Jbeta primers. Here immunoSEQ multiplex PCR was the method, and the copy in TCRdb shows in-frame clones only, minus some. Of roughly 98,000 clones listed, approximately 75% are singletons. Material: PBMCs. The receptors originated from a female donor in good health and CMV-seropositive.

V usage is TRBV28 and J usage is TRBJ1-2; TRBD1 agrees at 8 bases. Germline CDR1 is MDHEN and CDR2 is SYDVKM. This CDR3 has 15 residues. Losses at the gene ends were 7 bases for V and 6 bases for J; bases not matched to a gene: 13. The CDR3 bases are TGTGCCAGCAACAAGCTCCTCCAGGGGGCGAATGGCTACACCTTC. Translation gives CASNKLLQGANGYTF.

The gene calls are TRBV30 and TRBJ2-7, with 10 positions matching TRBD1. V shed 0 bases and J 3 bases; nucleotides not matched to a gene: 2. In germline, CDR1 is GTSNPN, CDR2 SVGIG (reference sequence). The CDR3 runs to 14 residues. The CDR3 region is CAWSVGTGVYEQYF. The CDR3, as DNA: TGTGCCTGGAGTGTAGGGACAGGGGTCTACGAGCAGTACTTC.

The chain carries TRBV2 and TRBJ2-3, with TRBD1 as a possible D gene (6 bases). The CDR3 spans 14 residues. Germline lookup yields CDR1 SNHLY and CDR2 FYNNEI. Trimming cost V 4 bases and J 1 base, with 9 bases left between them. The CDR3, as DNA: TGTGCCAGCAGTGCCGACAGGCGCACAGATACGCAGTATTTT. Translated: CASSADRRTDTQYF.

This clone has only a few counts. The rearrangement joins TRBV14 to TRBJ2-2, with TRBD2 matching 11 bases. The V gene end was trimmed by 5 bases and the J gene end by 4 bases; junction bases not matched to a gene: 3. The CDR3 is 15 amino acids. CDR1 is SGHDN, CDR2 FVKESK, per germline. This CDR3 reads CASSWTSGFTGELFF. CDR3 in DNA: TGTGCCAGCAGCTGGACTAGCGGGTTCACCGGGGAGCTGTTTTTT.

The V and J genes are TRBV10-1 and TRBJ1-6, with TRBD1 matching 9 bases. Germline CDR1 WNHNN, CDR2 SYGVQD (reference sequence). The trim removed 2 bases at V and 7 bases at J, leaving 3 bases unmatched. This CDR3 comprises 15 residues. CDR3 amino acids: CASSEGTGRNSPLHF. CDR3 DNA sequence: TGCGCCAGCAGTGAGGGGACAGGGCGCAATTCACCCCTCCACTTT.

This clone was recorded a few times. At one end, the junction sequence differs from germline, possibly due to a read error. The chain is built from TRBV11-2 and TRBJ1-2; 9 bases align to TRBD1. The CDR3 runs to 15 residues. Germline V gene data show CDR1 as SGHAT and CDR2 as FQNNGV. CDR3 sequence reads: CASSVDRGKRDGYTF. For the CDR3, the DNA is TGTGCCAGCAGCGTAGACAGGGGGAAGAGGGATGGCTACACCTTC.

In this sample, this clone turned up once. Here the CDR3 DNA reads TGCGCCAGCAGCCAAGAAGGAGGGGGGGACAATCAGCCCCAGCATTTT. This encodes CASSQEGGGDNQPQHF. This sequence joins TRBV4-1 and TRBJ1-5; maybe TRBD1 (6 bases). The CDR3 length is 16 residues. V was clipped by 0 bases and J by 3 bases, with 12 bases between them. CDR1 is MGHRA and CDR2 is YSYEKL in the germline V gene.

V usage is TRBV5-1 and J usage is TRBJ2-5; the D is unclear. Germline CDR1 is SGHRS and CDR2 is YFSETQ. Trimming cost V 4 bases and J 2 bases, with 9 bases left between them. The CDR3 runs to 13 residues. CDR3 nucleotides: TGCGCCAGCAGCCCAACACCTCAAGAGACCCAGTACTTC. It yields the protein CASSPTPQETQYF.

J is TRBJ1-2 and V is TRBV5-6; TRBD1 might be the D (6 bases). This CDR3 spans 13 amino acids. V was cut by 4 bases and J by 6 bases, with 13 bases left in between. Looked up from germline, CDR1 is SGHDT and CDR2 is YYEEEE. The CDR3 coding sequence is TGTGCCAGCAGCCCCACAGGGAGCGATGGCTACACCTTC. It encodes CASSPTGSDGYTF.

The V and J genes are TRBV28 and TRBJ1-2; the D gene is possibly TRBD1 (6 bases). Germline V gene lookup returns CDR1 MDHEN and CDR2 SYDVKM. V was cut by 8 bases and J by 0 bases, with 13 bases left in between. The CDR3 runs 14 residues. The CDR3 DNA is TGTGCCAGCCGTTCAGGGGCTTCTAACTATGGCTACACCTTC. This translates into CASRSGASNYGYTF.

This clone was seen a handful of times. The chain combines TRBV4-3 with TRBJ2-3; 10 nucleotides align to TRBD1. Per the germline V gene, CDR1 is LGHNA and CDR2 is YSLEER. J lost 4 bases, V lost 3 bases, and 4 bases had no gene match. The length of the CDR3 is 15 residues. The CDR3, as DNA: TGCGCCAGCAGCCAGCGACAGGGGGCCTCAGATACGCAGTATTTT. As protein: CASSQRQGASDTQYF.

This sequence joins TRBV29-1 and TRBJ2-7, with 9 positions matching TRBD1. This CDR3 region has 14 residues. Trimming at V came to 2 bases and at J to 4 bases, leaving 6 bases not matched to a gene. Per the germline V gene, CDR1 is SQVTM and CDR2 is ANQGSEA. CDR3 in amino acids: CSVESGQGIYEQYF. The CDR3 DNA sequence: TGCAGCGTTGAATCTGGACAGGGGATTTACGAGCAGTACTTC.

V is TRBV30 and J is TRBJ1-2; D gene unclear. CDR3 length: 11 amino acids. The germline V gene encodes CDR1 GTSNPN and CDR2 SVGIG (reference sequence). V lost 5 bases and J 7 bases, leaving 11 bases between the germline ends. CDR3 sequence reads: CAWSWESGYTF. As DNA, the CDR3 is TGTGCCTGGTCATGGGAGAGTGGCTACACCTTC.

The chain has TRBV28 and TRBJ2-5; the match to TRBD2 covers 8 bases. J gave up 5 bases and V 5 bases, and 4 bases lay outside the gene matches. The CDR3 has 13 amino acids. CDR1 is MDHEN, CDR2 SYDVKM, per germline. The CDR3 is CASSTGLAETQYF. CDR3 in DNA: TGTGCCAGCAGTACTGGACTAGCCGAGACCCAGTACTTC.

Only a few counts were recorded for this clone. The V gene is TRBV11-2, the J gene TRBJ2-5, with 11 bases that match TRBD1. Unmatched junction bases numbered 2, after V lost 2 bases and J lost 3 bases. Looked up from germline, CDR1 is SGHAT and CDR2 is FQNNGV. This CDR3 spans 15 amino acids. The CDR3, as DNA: TGTGCCAGCAGCTTAAGGGACAGGGGGGAAGAGACCCAGTACTTC. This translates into CASSLRDRGEETQYF.

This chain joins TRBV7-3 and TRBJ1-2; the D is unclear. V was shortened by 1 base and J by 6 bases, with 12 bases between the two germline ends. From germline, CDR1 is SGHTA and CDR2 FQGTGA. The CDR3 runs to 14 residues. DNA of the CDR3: TGTGCCAGCAGCTTAAGAGGGCAGTCGGATGGCTACACCTTC. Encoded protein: CASSLRGQSDGYTF.

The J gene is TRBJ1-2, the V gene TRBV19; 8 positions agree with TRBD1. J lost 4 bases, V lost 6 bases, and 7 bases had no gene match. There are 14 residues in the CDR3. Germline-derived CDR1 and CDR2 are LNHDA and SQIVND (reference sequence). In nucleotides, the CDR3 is TGTGCCAGTAGCTCAACCGGGACAGGCTATGGCTACACCTTC. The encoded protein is CASSSTGTGYGYTF.

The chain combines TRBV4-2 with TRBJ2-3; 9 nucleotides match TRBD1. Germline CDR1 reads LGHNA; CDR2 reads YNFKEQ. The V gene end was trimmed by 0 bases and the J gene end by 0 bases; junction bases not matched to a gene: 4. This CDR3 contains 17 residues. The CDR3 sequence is CASSQDTGGASTDTQYF. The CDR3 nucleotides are TGTGCCAGCAGCCAAGATACAGGGGGCGCAAGCACAGATACGCAGTATTTT.

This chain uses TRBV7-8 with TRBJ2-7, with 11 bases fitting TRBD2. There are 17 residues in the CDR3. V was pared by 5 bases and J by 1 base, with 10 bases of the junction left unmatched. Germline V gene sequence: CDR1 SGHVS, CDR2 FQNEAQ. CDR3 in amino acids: CASSRTSGHIPSYEQYF. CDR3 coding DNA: TGTGCCAGCAGCCGGACTAGCGGGCACATTCCATCCTACGAGCAGTACTTC.

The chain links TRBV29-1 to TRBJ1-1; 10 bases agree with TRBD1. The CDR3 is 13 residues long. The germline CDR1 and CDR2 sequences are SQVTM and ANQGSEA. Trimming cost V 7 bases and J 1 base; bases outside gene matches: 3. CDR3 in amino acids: CSGDRGQNTEAFF. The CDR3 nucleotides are TGCAGCGGGGACAGGGGACAGAACACTGAAGCTTTCTTT.

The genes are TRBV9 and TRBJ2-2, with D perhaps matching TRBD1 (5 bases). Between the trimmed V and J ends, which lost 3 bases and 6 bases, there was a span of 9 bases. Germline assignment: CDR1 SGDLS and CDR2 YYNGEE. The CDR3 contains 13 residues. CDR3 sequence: CASSAGWAGELFF. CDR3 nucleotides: TGTGCCAGCAGCGCAGGGTGGGCCGGGGAGCTGTTTTTT.

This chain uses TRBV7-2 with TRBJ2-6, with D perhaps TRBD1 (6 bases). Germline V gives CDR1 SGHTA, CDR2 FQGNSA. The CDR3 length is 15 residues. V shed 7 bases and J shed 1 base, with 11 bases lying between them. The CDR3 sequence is CASTLRGSGANVLTF. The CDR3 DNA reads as TGTGCCAGCACCCTCAGGGGTTCTGGGGCCAACGTCCTGACTTTC. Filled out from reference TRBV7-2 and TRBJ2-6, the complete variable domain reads GAGVSQSPSNKVTEKGKDVELRCDPISGHTALYWYRQSLGQGLEFLIYFQGNSAPDKSGLPSDRFSAERTGGSVSTLTIQRTQQEDSAVYLCASTLRGSGANVLTFGAGSRLTVL.

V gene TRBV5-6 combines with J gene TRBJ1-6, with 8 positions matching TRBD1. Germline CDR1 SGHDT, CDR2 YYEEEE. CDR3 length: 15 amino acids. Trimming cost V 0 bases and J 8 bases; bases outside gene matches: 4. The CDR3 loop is CASSLAGTGYSPLHF. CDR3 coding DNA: TGTGCCAGCAGCTTGGCGGGGACAGGATATTCACCCCTCCACTTT.

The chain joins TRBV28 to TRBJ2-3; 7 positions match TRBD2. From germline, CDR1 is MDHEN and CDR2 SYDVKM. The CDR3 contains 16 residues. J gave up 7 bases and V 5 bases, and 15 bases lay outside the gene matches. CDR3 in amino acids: CASSALAVTSGNTQYF. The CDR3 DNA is TGTGCCAGCAGTGCTCTAGCGGTCACCTCCGGGAATACGCAGTATTTT.

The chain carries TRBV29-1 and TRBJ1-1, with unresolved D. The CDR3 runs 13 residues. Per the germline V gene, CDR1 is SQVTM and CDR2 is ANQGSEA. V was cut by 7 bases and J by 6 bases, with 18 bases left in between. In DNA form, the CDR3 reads TGCAGCGCGGGAGAGGTGCGTGGCGCTGAAGCTTTCTTT. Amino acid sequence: CSAGEVRGAEAFF.

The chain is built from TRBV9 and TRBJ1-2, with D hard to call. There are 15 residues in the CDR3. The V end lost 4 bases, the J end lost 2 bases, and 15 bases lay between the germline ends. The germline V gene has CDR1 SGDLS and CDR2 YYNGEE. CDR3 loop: CASSYTRTGNYGYTF. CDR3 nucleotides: TGTGCCAGCAGCTACACTAGGACGGGAAACTATGGCTACACCTTC.

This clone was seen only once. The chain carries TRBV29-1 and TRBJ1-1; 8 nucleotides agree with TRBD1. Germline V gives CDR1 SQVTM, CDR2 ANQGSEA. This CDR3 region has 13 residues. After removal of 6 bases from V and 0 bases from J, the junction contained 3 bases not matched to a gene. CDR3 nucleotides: TGCAGCGTAGGACAGGGCCTGAACACTGAAGCTTTCTTT. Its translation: CSVGQGLNTEAFF.

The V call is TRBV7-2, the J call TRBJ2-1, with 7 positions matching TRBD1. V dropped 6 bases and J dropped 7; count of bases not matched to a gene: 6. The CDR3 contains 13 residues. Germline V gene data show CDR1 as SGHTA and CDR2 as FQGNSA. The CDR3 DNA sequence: TGTGCCAGCAGAGATGCAGGGGGAAATGAGCAGTTCTTC. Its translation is CASRDAGGNEQFF.

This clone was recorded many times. Here the CDR3 DNA reads TGTGCCAGCAGCGAGAAGACAGGGGACTATGGCTACACCTTC. Translation: CASSEKTGDYGYTF. The chain has TRBV5-4 and TRBJ1-2; 8 nucleotides agree with TRBD1. The CDR3 length is 14 residues. Germline assignment: CDR1 SGHNT and CDR2 YYREEE (reference sequence). V gave up 4 bases and J gave up 3 bases; unmatched junction bases: 5. The full variable domain, rest sourced from reference TRBV5-4 and TRBJ1-2, is ETGVTQSPTHLIKTRGQQVTLRCSSQSGHNTVSWYQQALGQGPQFIFQYYREEENGRGNFPPRFSGLQFPNYSSELNVNALELDDSALYLCASSEKTGDYGYTFGSGTRLTVV.

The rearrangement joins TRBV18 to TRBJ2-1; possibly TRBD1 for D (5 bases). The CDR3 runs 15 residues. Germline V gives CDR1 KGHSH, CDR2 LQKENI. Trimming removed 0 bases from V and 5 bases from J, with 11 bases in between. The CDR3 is CASSPPLQGHNEQFF. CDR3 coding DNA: TGTGCCAGCTCACCACCCCTCCAGGGCCACAATGAGCAGTTCTTC.